The clone carrying this T cell receptor beta chain was found once. The sample is drawn from a study of blood T cell repertoires in COVID-19. For the study at large: PBMCs, B-cell-depleted T cells, or T cells were the source of the cDNA or gDNA that made up the material.

The CDR3 runs 13 residues. V gave up 5 bases and J gave up 10 bases; unmatched junction bases: 8. Sequenced by immunoSEQ multiplex PCR; TCRdb stores in-frame clones only, minus some. This sample has under 75,000 clones, with 75% to 90% found just once. The chain couples TRBV12-3 or TRBV12-4 to TRBJ2-1; 7 nucleotides line up with TRBD1. This sequence originates from a man aged 50 to 60 with active COVID-19. Sequencing input: peripheral blood. The CDR3 loop reads CASSITQGTEQFF. The CDR3 DNA reads as TGTGCCAGCAGTATAACACAGGGGACCGAGCAGTTCTTC.